These 29 T cell receptor beta chains were sequenced from one sample in a study of molecular identifiers for immune sequencing clone quantification. TCRdb redid the calling of the PCR reads with MiXCR, one entry per CDR3 protein. The sample lists about 320,000 distinct CDR3 sequences; 24% were seen once. Sequencing input: naive CD8+ T cells from blood, with Jurkat cell RNA spiked in. Subset in this sample: FACS-sorted CD8+CD4-CCR7+CD45RA+ naive T cells. These receptors were collected from a human donor in good health. Some libraries in this study had Jurkat cell RNA spiked in.

As to this clonotype: An end of the junction differs from the germline gene, which may be a read error. This chain connects TRBV20-1 to TRBJ1-5, with 7 positions matching TRBD1. Germline V lookup: CDR1 DFQATT, CDR2 SNEGSKA (reference sequence). The CDR3 totals 13 residues. The DNA for the CDR3 is TGCAGTGCCTTGACAGGGCTGGCTCAGCCCCAGCGTTTT. Its translation: CSALTGLAQPQRF.

In its sample, this clonotype was seen a few times. V usage is TRBV7-8 and J usage is TRBJ2-3; 7 bases match TRBD1. The germline V gene has CDR1 SGHVS and CDR2 FQNEAQ. Germline trimming cut 5 bases from V and 5 bases from J; bases unmatched to any gene: 16. The CDR3 spans 17 residues. CDR3 in DNA: TGTGCCAGCAGCCCATGGCTTTCGGGGCAGGGGGTAGATACGCAGTATTTT. This sequence encodes CASSPWLSGQGVDTQYF.

V and J are TRBV2 and TRBJ2-2; D gene uncertain. The CDR3 consists of 14 residues. CDR1 and CDR2 (germline): SNHLY, FYNNEI. V dropped 4 bases and J dropped 3 bases, with 9 bases sitting between them. The CDR3 here is CASSGVQDTGELFF. CDR3 DNA sequence: TGTGCCAGCAGTGGGGTTCAGGACACCGGGGAGCTGTTTTTT.

A word on this clonotype: A single base separates this from a much larger clone, so it may be a read error. This chain joins TRBV29-1 and TRBJ2-3; D is possibly TRBD2 (5 bases). The germline V gene has CDR1 SQVTM and CDR2 ANQGSEA. The CDR3 extends over 14 amino acids. CDR3 sequence reads: CSVEGERYTATQYF. CDR3 sequence (DNA): TGCAGCGTTGAGGGTGAGCGGTACACAGCTACGCAGTATTTT.

As for this clonotype: With a much larger clone just one base away, this may be a read error. CDR3 region: CASSPPRGIDTTDTQYF. CDR3 coding DNA: TGTGCCAGCAGCCCCCCCCGCGGGATAGACACCACAGATACGCAGTATTTT. This chain uses TRBV7-3 with TRBJ2-3; perhaps TRBD2 as D (6 bases). V lost 5 bases and J 2 bases, leaving 20 bases between the germline ends. Germline lookup yields CDR1 SGHTA and CDR2 FQGTGA. The CDR3 length is 17 residues.

This clonotype has a count of ten or more. V and J are TRBV6-5 and TRBJ1-1; D gene ambiguous. CDR1 is MNHEY and CDR2 is SVGAGI in the germline V gene. Between the trimmed V and J ends, which lost 2 bases and 1 base, there was a span of 5 bases. The length of the CDR3 is 13 residues. The CDR3 sequence is CASSYVWNTEAFF. The CDR3, as DNA: TGTGCCAGCAGTTACGTTTGGAACACTGAAGCTTTCTTT.

This clonotype has just a few counts. The gene calls are TRBV6-5 and TRBJ1-5; no clear D. The CDR3 runs 13 residues. The V gene lost 4 bases and the J gene lost 7 bases, with 11 bases spanning the gap. Germline CDR1 is MNHEY and CDR2 is SVGAGI. CDR3 protein: CASSSDRRQPQHF. The CDR3 nucleotides read TGTGCCAGCAGTTCGGACCGCCGACAGCCCCAGCATTTT.

In regard to this clonotype: This may arise from a read error, as a much more abundant clone is one base away. The genes are TRBV29-1 and TRBJ2-2; D gene ambiguous. This CDR3 contains 12 residues. The germline V gene has CDR1 SQVTM and CDR2 ANQGSEA. V was trimmed by 4 bases and J by 6 bases, leaving 9 bases between them. CDR3 protein: CSVVVFSGELFF. CDR3 DNA: TGCAGCGTTGTAGTATTCTCCGGGGAGCTGTTTTTT.

For this clonotype: A much larger clone is a single base away; this may be a read error. The chain recombines TRBV28 with TRBJ2-3, with 7 nucleotides matching TRBD1. The CDR3 spans 16 residues. Germline values: CDR1 MDHEN, CDR2 SYDVKM. J gave up 1 base and V 0 bases, and 4 bases lay outside the gene matches. CDR3 region: CASSLWNRGRTDTQYF. CDR3 coding DNA: TGTGCCAGCAGTTTATGGAACAGGGGCCGCACAGATACGCAGTATTTT.

V usage is TRBV29-1 and J usage is TRBJ2-5; 11 nucleotides agree with TRBD2. The length of the CDR3 is 16 residues. Germline CDR1 is SQVTM and CDR2 is ANQGSEA. The V and J ends lost 5 bases and 1 base, in that order; junction bases with no gene match: 9. In nucleotides, the CDR3 is TGCAGCGTTAAACCGCGACTAGCGGGGATCCAAGAGACCCAGTACTTC. This translates into CSVKPRLAGIQETQYF.

J is TRBJ2-7 and V is TRBV20-1, with 7 nucleotides matching TRBD1. The germline V gene encodes CDR1 DFQATT and CDR2 SNEGSKA (reference sequence). The J segment lost 4 bases and the V segment lost 8 bases, leaving 8 bases of the junction unmatched. There are 12 residues in the CDR3. CDR3 sequence reads: CSCFRGNYEQYF. The CDR3 DNA reads as TGCAGTTGTTTCAGGGGGAATTACGAGCAGTACTTC.

As for this clonotype: A much larger clone is a single base away; this may be a read error. This sequence joins TRBV5-5 and TRBJ2-5; 10 bases match TRBD1. The length of the CDR3 is 17 residues. Germline V gene data show CDR1 as SGHKS and CDR2 as YYEKEE (reference sequence). V shed 1 base and J 3 bases; nucleotides not matched to a gene: 9. CDR3 in DNA: TGTGCCAGCAGCTTGATTAGGGACAGGGGATTTGAAGAGACCCAGTACTTC. Protein: CASSLIRDRGFEETQYF.

The rearrangement joins TRBV6-6 to TRBJ2-3; 9 nucleotides match TRBD2. The CDR3 has 18 amino acids. V trimming: 5 bases; J trimming: 2 bases; junction bases outside the gene matches: 14. CDR1 and CDR2 (germline): MNHNY, SVGAGI (reference sequence). DNA of the CDR3: TGTGCCAGCAGTCCCGGGGAGCGGGGGGCCCAATACACAGATACGCAGTATTTT. Translated: CASSPGERGAQYTDTQYF.

The table lists this clonotype with many counts. CDR3 region: CASSSVSGELFF. The CDR3 DNA sequence: TGTGCCAGCAGTTCGGTATCCGGGGAGCTGTTTTTT. J is TRBJ2-2 and V is TRBV12-3 or TRBV12-4; D gene unclear. The CDR3 is 12 residues long. V lost 4 bases and J 6 bases, leaving 6 bases between the germline ends.

The V call is TRBV6-2 or TRBV6-3, the J call TRBJ2-4, with a possible D match to TRBD1 (6 bases). Germline CDR1 MNHEY, CDR2 SVGEGT. Trimming cost V 5 bases and J 3 bases, with 14 bases left between them. The CDR3 sequence is 15 residues long. Here the CDR3 reads CASSPTGLVKNIQYF. DNA of the CDR3: TGTGCCAGCAGTCCCACAGGGTTGGTCAAAAACATTCAGTACTTC.

This clonotype was observed many times. J is TRBJ1-1 and V is TRBV6-2 or TRBV6-3; 7 positions agree with TRBD1. In germline, CDR1 is MNHEY, CDR2 SVGEGT. This CDR3 is 13 amino acids long. V lost 8 bases, J lost 7 bases, and 10 bases stayed unmatched. The CDR3 loop is CASFEGGKLEAFF. CDR3 sequence (DNA): TGTGCCAGCTTTGAAGGGGGCAAACTTGAAGCTTTCTTT.

This clonotype was counted at least ten times. The chain has TRBV7-2 and TRBJ2-5; D call uncertain. The germline V gene encodes CDR1 SGHTA and CDR2 FQGNSA. V was cut by 1 base and J by 2 bases, with 8 bases left in between. This CDR3 is 14 amino acids long. Here the CDR3 reads CASSLVLGQETQYF. The CDR3 DNA reads TGTGCCAGCAGCTTAGTTCTAGGACAAGAGACCCAGTACTTC.

This clonotype was detected many times. This sequence joins TRBV7-9 and TRBJ2-3, with 15 bases identical to TRBD2. The CDR3 sequence is 17 residues long. J gave up 4 bases and V 3 bases, and 5 bases lay outside the gene matches. Germline loops: CDR1 SEHNR, CDR2 FQNEAQ (reference sequence). The DNA of the CDR3 is TGTGCCAGCAGCTTCGGACTAGCGGGAGGGTTGGCAGATACGCAGTATTTT. Amino acids: CASSFGLAGGLADTQYF.

In its sample, this clonotype was seen many times. The chain joins TRBV20-1 to TRBJ1-1, with D unclear. This CDR3 has 12 residues. V lost 6 bases, J lost 5 bases, and 13 bases lay in between. The germline V gene has CDR1 DFQATT and CDR2 SNEGSKA (reference sequence). CDR3 in amino acids: CSAGLVGTEAFF. In nucleotides, the CDR3 is TGCAGTGCCGGACTTGTTGGGACTGAAGCTTTCTTT.

This clonotype was recorded only once. An end of the junction does not agree with germline; a read error may underlie this. This chain connects TRBV7-9 to TRBJ2-3; D is undetermined. This CDR3 is 13 amino acids long. Germline V lookup: CDR1 SEHNR, CDR2 FQNEAQ (reference sequence). Here the CDR3 DNA reads TGTGACAGCAGCTTAGCAAAAACAGATACGCAGTATTTT. Its translation is CDSSLAKTDTQYF.

On this clonotype itself: Compared with germline, one end of the junction differs, possibly owing to a read error. CDR3 sequence reads: CASSPGTGELVF. The CDR3, as DNA: TGTGCCAGCAGTCCCGGTACCGGGGAGCTGGTTTTT. V usage is TRBV6-2 or TRBV6-3 and J usage is TRBJ2-2, with D maybe TRBD2 (5 bases). The CDR3 is made up of 12 amino acids. CDR1 MNHEY and CDR2 SVGEGT come from the germline V gene.

This chain links TRBV6-5 with TRBJ2-2; 10 bases fit TRBD2. CDR3 length: 16 residues. Germline CDR1 and CDR2: MNHEY and SVGAGI. V shed 7 bases and J 7 bases; nucleotides not matched to a gene: 12. CDR3 nucleotide sequence: TGTGCCAGCAAGTACGAGCGGGAGGGCCTTTTCGGGGAGCTGTTTTTT. It codes for CASKYEREGLFGELFF.

This clonotype came up a few times. This chain uses TRBV6-1 with TRBJ1-4; maybe TRBD1 (6 bases). Per the germline V gene, CDR1 is MNHNS and CDR2 is SASEGT. Trimming pared 1 base from V and 3 bases from J, leaving 9 bases between. The CDR3 has 15 residues. The CDR3 reads CASSEVRTANEKLFF. The CDR3 DNA is TGTGCCAGCAGTGAAGTAAGGACAGCTAATGAAAAACTGTTTTTT.

This clonotype was seen a handful of times. The gene calls are TRBV5-4 and TRBJ1-6, with a tentative D call TRBD1 (6 bases). V was clipped by 3 bases and J by 7 bases, with 14 bases between them. The CDR3 covers 15 residues. Germline CDR1 and CDR2: SGHNT and YYREEE (reference sequence). CDR3 sequence: CASSWDPGGNSPLHF. In DNA form, the CDR3 reads TGTGCCAGCAGCTGGGACCCGGGGGGCAATTCACCCCTCCACTTT.

This clonotype has a count of ten or more. The chain recombines TRBV20-1 with TRBJ1-5; D uncertain. Germline loops: CDR1 DFQATT, CDR2 SNEGSKA (reference sequence). Trimming stripped 0 bases from V and 5 bases from J, with 8 bases between. The CDR3 has 13 residues. CDR3: CSAREISDQPQHF. CDR3 DNA sequence: TGCAGTGCTAGAGAGATCAGCGATCAGCCCCAGCATTTT.

This clonotype was found a few times. The gene calls are TRBV24-1 and TRBJ2-2; D remains unclear. From germline, CDR1 is KGHDR and CDR2 SFDVKD. V was trimmed by 2 bases and J by 2 bases, leaving 2 bases between them. The CDR3 covers 13 residues. CDR3 nucleotides: TGTGCCACCAGTGATTATAACACCGGGGAGCTGTTTTTT. This sequence encodes CATSDYNTGELFF.

This clonotype has at least ten counts. The gene calls are TRBV6-6 and TRBJ2-5; TRBD1 might be the D (5 bases). The V gene's germline CDR1 is MNHNY and CDR2 SVGAGI (reference sequence). This CDR3 is built from 16 residues. Deletions cut 0 bases from V and 1 base from J, with 12 bases between. Here the CDR3 reads CASSYSNARAQETQYF. The CDR3 bases are TGTGCCAGCAGTTACTCGAACGCCAGGGCCCAAGAGACCCAGTACTTC.

In this sample, this clonotype turned up many times. The CDR3 DNA reads as TGTGCCAGCAGTTTATTACGGGGGGCCCAAGAGACCCAGTACTTC. Amino acids: CASSLLRGAQETQYF. This sequence joins TRBV28 and TRBJ2-5; maybe TRBD2 (7 bases). The length of the CDR3 is 15 residues. V shed 1 base and J shed 1 base, with 10 bases lying between them. CDR1 and CDR2 from the germline V gene are MDHEN and SYDVKM.

This clonotype has a count of ten or more. This chain joins TRBV12-3 or TRBV12-4 and TRBJ1-1; D is ambiguous. The V and J ends lost 0 bases and 7 bases respectively, with 9 bases between them. The CDR3 loop spans 13 amino acids. This CDR3 reads CASSLAPMGEAFF. The CDR3 DNA reads as TGTGCCAGCAGTTTAGCGCCAATGGGTGAAGCTTTCTTT.